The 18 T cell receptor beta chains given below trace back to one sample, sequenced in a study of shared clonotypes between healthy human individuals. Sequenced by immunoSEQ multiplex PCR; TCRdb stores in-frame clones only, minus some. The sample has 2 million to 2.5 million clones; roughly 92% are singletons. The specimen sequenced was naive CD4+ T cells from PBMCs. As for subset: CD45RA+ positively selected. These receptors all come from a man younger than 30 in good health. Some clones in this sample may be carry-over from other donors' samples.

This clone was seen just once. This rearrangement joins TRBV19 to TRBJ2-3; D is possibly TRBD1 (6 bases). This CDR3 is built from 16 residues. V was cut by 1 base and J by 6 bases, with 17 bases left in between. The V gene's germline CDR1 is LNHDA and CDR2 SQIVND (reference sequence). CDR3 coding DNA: TGTGCCAGTAGTATAGGGAGGACAGACAGCCAGGATACGCAGTATTTT. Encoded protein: CASSIGRTDSQDTQYF.

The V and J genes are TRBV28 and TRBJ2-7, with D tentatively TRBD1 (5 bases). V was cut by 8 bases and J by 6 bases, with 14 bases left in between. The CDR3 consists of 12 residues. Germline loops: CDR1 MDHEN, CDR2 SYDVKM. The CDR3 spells CASGPTRAEQYF. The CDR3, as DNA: TGTGCCAGCGGCCCAACCAGGGCCGAGCAGTACTTC.

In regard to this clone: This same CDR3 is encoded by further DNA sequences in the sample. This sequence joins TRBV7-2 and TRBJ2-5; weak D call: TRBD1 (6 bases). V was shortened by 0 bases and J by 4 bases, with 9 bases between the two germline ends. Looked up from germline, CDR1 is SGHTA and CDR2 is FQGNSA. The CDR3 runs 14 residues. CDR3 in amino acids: CASSLASGVETQYF. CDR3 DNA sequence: TGTGCCAGCAGCTTAGCATCAGGGGTAGAGACCCAGTACTTC.

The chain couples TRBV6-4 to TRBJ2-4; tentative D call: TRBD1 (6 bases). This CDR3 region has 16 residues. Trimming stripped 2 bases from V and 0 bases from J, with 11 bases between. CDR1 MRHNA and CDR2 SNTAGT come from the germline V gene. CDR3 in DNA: TGTGCCAGCAGTGACAACAAAGGGGGAGCCAAAAACATTCAGTACTTC. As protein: CASSDNKGGAKNIQYF.

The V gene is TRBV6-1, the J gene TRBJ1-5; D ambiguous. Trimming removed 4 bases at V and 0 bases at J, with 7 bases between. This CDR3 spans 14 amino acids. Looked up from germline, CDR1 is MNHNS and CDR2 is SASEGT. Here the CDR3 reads CASSVDFSNQPQHF. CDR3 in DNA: TGTGCCAGCAGTGTAGATTTTAGCAATCAGCCCCAGCATTTT.

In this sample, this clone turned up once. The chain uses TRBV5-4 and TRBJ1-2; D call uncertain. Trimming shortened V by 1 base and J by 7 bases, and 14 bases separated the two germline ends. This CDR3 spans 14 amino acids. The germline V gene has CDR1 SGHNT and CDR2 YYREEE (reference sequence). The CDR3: CASSLPRNYSGYTF. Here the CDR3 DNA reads TGTGCCAGCAGCTTGCCACGAAATTACTCTGGCTACACCTTC.

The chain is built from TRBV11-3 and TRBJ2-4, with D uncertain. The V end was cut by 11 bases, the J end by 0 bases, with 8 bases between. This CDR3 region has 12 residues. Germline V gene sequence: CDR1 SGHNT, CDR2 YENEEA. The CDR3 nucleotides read TGTGCCCTACACATAGCCAAAAACATTCAGTACTTC. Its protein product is CALHIAKNIQYF. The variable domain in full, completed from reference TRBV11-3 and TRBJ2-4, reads EAGVVQSPRYKIIEKKQPVAFWCNPISGHNTLYWYLQNLGQGPELLIRYENEEAVDDSQLPKDRFSAERLKGVDSTLKIQPAELGDSAVYLCALHIAKNIQYFGAGTRLSVL.

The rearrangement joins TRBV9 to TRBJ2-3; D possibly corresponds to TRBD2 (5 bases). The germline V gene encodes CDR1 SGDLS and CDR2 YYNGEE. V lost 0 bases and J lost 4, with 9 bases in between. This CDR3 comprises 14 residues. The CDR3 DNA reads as TGTGCCAGCAGCGTAGACAGAGGGCCAGATACGCAGTATTTT. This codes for CASSVDRGPDTQYF.

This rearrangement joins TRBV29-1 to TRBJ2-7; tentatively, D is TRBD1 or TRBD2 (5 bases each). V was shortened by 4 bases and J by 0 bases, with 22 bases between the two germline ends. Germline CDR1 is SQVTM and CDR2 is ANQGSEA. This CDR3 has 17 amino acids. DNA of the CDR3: TGCAGCGTTGGTGGGGGTACGGCCCTTGAGGGCTCCTACGAGCAGTACTTC. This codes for CSVGGGTALEGSYEQYF.

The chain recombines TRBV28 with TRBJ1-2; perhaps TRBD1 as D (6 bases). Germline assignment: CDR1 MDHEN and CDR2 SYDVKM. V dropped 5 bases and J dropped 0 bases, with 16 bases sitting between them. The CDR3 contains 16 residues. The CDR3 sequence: CASSPGGGGSNYGYTF. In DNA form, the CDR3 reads TGTGCCAGCAGTCCCGGGGGGGGCGGGTCTAACTATGGCTACACCTTC.

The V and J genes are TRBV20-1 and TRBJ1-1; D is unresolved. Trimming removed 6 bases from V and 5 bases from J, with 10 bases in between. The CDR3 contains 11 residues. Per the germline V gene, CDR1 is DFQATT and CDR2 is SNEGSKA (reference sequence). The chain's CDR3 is CSARTWTEAFF. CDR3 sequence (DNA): TGCAGTGCCAGGACCTGGACTGAAGCTTTCTTT.

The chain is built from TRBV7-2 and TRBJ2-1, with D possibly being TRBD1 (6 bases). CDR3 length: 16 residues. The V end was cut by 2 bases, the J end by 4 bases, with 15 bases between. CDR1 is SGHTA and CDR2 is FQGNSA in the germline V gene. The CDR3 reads CASSLRGRGTYNEQFF. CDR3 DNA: TGTGCCAGCAGCTTAAGGGGCAGGGGAACTTACAATGAGCAGTTCTTC.

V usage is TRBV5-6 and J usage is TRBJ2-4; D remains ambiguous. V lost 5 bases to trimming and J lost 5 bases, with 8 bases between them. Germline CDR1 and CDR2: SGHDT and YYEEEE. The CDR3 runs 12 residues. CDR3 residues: CASRAAENIQYF. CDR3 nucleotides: TGTGCCAGCAGAGCCGCCGAAAACATTCAGTACTTC.

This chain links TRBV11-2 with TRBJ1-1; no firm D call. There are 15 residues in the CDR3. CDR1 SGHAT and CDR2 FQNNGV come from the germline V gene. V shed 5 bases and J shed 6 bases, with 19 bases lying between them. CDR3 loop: CASSAGVLTPSEAFF. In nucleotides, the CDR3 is TGTGCCAGCAGCGCCGGGGTCTTGACCCCCTCTGAAGCTTTCTTT.

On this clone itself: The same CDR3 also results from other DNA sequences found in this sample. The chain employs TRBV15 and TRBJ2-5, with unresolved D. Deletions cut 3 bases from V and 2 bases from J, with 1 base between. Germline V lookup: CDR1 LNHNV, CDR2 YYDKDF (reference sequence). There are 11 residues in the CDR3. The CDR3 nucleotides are TGTGCCACCAGCAGGCAAGAGACCCAGTACTTC. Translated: CATSRQETQYF.

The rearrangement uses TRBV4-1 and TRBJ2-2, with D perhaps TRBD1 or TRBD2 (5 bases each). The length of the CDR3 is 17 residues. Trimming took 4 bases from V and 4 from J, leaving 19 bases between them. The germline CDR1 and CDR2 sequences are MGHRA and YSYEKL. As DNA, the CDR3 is TGCGCCAGCAGCCTTACAAAGGCGGGTAGGGGCACCGGGGAGCTGTTTTTT. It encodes CASSLTKAGRGTGELFF.

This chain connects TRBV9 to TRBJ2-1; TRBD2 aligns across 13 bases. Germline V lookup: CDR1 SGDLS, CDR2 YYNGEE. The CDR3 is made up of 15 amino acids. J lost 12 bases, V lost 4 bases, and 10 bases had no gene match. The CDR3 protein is CASSPRTSGRIGQFF. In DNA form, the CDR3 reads TGTGCCAGCAGCCCCCGGACTAGCGGGAGAATAGGGCAGTTCTTC.

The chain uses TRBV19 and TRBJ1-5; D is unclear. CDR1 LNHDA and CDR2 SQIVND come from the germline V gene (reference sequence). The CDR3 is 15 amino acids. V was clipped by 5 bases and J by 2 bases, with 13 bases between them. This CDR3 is CASSWGEIRNQPQHF. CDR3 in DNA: TGTGCCAGTAGTTGGGGAGAAATTCGCAATCAGCCCCAGCATTTT.